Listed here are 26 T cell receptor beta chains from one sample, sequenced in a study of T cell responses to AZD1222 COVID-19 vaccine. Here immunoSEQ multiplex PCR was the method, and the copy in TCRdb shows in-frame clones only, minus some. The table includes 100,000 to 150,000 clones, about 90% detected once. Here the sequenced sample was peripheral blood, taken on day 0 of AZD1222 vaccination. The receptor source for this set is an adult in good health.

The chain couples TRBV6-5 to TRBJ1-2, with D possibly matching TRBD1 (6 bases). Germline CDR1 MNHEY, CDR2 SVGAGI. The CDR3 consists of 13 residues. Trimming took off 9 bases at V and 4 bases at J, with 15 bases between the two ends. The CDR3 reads CASRGARSYGYTF. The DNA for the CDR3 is TGTGCCAGTCGGGGGGCGCGGAGCTATGGCTACACCTTC.

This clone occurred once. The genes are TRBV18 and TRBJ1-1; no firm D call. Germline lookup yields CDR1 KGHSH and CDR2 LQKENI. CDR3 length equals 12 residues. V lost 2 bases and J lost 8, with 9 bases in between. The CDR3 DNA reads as TGTGCCAGCTCACCAGACCGCGTCGAAGCTTTCTTT. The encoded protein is CASSPDRVEAFF.

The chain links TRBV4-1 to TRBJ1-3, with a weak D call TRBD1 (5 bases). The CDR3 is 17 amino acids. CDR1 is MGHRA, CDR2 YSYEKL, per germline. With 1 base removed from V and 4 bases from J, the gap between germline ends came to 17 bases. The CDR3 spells CASSQGLLGGTGNTIYF. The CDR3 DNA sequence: TGCGCCAGCAGCCAAGGCCTACTGGGGGGTACCGGAAACACCATATATTTT.

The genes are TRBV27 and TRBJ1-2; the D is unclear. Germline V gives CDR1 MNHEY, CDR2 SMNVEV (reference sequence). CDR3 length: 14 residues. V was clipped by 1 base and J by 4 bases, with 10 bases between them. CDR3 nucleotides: TGTGCCAGCAGTTTATACGACCTGGGCTATGGCTACACCTTC. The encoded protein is CASSLYDLGYGYTF.

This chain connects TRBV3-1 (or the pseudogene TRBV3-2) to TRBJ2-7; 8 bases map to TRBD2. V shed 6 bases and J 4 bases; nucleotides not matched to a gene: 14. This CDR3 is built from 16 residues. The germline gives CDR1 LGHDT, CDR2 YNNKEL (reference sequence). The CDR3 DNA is TGTGCCAGCAGACGTTCGGGCAGCGGGAGAGGATACGAGCAGTACTTC. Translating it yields CASRRSGSGRGYEQYF.

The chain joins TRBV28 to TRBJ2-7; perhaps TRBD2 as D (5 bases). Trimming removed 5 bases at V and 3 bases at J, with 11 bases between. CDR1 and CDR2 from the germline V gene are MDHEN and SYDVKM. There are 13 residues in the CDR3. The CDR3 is CASSDSVNYEQYF. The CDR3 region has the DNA TGTGCCAGCAGTGATAGCGTTAACTACGAGCAGTACTTC. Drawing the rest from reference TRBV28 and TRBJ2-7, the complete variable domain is DVKVTQSSRYLVKRTGEKVFLECVQDMDHENMFWYRQDPGLGLRLIYFSYDVKMKEKGDIPEGYSVSREKKERFSLILESASTNQTSMYLCASSDSVNYEQYFGPGTRLTVT.

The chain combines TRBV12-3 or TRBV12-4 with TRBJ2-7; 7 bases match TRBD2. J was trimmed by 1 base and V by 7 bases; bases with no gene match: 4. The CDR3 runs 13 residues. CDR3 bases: TGTGCCAGCACCAAGCGGGGATCCTACGAGCAGTACTTC. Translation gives CASTKRGSYEQYF.

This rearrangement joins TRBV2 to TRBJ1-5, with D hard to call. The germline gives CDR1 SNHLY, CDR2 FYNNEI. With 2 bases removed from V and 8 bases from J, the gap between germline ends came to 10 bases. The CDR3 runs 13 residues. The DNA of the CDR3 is TGTGCCAGCAGTGAAACATTATCAGAGCCCCAGCATTTT. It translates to CASSETLSEPQHF.

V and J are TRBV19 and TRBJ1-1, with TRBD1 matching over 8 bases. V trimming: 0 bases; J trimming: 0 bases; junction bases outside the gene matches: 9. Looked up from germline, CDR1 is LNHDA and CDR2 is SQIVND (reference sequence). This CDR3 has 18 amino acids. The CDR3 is CASSIDRGSGGLNTEAFF. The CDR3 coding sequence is TGTGCCAGTAGTATAGATCGCGGGTCAGGGGGCTTGAACACTGAAGCTTTCTTT. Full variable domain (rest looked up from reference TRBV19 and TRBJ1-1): DGGITQSPKYLFRKEGQNVTLSCEQNLNHDAMYWYRQDPGQGLRLIYYSQIVNDFQKGDIAEGYSVSREKKESFPLTVTSAQKNPTAFYLCASSIDRGSGGLNTEAFFGQGTRLTVV.

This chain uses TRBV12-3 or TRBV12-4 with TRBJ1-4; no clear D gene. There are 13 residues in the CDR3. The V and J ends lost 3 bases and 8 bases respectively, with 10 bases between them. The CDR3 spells CASSLGRGEKLFF. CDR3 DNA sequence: TGTGCCAGCAGTTTGGGCCGGGGAGAAAAACTGTTTTTT.

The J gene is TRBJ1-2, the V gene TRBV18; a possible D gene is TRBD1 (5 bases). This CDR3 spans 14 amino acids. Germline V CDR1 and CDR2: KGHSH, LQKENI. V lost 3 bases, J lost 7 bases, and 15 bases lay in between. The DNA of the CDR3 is TGTGCCAGCTCACCGGCGGCAGGGAAGGGTGGCTACACCTTC. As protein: CASSPAAGKGGYTF.

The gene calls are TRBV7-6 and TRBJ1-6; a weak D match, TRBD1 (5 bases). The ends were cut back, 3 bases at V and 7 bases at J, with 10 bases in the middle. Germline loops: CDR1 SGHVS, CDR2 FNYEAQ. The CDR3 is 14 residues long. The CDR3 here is CASSLGGTNSPLHF. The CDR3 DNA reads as TGTGCCAGCAGCTTGGGAGGGACCAATTCACCCCTCCACTTT. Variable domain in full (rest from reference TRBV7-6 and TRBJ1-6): GAGVSQSPRYKVTKRGQDVALRCDPISGHVSLYWYRQALGQGPEFLTYFNYEAQQDKSGLPNDRFSAERPEGSISTLTIQRTEQRDSAMYRCASSLGGTNSPLHFGNGTRLTVT.

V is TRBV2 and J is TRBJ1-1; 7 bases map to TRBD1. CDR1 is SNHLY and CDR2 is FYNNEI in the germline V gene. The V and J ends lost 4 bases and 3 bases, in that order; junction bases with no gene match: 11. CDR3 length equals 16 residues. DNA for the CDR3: TGTGCCAGCAGTGTGGGACAGCTAGGTCTTTACACTGAAGCTTTCTTT. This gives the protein CASSVGQLGLYTEAFF.

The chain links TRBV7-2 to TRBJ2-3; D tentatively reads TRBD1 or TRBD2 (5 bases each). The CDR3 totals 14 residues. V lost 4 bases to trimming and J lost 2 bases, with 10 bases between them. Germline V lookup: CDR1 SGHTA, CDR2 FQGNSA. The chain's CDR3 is CASSSGRITDTQYF. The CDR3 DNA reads TGTGCCAGCAGCTCGGGACGGATCACAGATACGCAGTATTTT.

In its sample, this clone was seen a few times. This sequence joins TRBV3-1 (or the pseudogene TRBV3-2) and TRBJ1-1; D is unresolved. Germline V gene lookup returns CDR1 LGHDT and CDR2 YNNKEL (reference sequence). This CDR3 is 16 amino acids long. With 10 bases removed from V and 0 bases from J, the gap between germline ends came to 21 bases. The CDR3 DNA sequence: TGTGCCACCTCACAGAACCTCGCCCTCATGAACACTGAAGCTTTCTTT. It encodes CATSQNLALMNTEAFF.

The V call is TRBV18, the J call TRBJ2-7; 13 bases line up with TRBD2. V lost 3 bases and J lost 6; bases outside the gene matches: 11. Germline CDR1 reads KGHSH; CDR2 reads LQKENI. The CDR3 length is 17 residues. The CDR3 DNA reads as TGTGCCAGCTCACCGGGACTAGCGGGGTATAGAGGCTCCGAGCAGTACTTC. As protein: CASSPGLAGYRGSEQYF.

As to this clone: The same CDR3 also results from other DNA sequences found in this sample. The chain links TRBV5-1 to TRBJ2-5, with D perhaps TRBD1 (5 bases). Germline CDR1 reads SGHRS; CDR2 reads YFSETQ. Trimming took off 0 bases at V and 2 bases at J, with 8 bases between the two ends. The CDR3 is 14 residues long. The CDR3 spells CASSLAGIQETQYF. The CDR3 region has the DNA TGCGCCAGCAGCTTGGCAGGGATTCAAGAGACCCAGTACTTC.

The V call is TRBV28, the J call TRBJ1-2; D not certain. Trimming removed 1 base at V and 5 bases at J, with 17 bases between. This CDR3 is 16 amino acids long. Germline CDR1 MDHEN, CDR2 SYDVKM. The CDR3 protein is CASSLSRRASGYGYTF. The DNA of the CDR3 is TGTGCCAGCAGTTTATCCCGCCGGGCGTCAGGATATGGCTACACCTTC.

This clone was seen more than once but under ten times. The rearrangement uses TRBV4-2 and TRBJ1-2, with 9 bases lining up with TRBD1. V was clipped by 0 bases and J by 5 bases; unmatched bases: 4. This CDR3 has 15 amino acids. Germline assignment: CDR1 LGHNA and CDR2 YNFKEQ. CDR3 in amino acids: CASSQDLGQGYGYTF. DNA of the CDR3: TGTGCCAGCAGCCAAGATCTTGGACAGGGGTATGGCTACACCTTC.

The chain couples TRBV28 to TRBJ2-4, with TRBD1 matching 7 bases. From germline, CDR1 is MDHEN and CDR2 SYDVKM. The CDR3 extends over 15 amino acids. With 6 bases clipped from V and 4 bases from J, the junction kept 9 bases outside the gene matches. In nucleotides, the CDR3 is TGTGCCAGCAGCGACAGGGCCATCGGGAAAAACATTCAGTACTTC. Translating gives CASSDRAIGKNIQYF.

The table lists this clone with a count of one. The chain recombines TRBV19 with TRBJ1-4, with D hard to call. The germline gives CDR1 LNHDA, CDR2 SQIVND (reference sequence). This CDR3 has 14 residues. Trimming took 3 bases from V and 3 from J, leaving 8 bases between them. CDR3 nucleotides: TGTGCCAGTAGTATGGCGCAGCCTAATGAAAAACTGTTTTTT. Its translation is CASSMAQPNEKLFF.

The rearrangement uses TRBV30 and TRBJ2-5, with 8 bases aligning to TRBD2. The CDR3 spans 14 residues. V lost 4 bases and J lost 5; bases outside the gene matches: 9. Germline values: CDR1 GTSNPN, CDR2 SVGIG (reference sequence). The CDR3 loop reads CAWKSGRMRETQYF. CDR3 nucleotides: TGTGCCTGGAAGAGCGGGAGAATGCGGGAGACCCAGTACTTC.

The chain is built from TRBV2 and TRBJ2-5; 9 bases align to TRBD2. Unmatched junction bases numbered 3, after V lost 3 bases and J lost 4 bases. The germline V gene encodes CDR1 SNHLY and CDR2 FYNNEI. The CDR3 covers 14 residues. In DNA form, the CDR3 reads TGTGCCAGCAGTGACCGGACTAGCGTAGAGACCCAGTACTTC. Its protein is CASSDRTSVETQYF.

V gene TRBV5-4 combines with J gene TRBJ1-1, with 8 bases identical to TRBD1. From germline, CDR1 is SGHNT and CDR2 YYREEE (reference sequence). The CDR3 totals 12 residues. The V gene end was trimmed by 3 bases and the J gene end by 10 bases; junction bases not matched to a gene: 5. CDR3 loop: CASSSTGGTAFF. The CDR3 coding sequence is TGTGCCAGCAGCTCCACAGGGGGAACAGCTTTCTTT.

The CDR3 nucleotides are TGCGCCAGCAGCTTGGGACGCCCTTACAATTCACCCCTCCACTTT. This codes for CASSLGRPYNSPLHF. V usage is TRBV5-1 and J usage is TRBJ1-6; D uncertain. Trimming shortened V by 0 bases and J by 7 bases, and 11 bases separated the two germline ends. CDR1 is SGHRS and CDR2 is YFSETQ in the germline V gene. The CDR3 runs 15 residues.

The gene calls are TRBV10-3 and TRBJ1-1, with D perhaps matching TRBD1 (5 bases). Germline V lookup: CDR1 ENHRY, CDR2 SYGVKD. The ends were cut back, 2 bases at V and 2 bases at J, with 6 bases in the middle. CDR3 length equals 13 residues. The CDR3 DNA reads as TGTGCCATCAGTGAGGACAGAAACACTGAAGCTTTCTTT. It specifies CAISEDRNTEAFF.